The 17 T cell receptor beta chains reported below all come from one sample, sequenced in a study of sequential checkpoint blockade in melanoma. Stated treatment: randomized to nivolumab then ipilimumab (arm A) or the reverse (arm B). TCRdb's table, derived via immunoSEQ multiplex PCR, lists solely in-frame clones and lacks some. The table lists about 20,000 clones, 65% to 90% of them singletons, with roughly 49% in the top ten. Sequenced here: CD8+ T cells sorted from blood (inferred from file names), sampled from a patient given nivolumab and ipilimumab in sequence. All receptors derive from a human donor with melanoma.

The chain combines TRBV5-8 with TRBJ2-1, with D perhaps matching TRBD1 (7 bases). This CDR3 comprises 15 residues. V was trimmed by 2 bases and J by 9 bases, leaving 18 bases between them. Germline CDR1 SGHTS, CDR2 YDEGEE. The CDR3 nucleotides read TGTGCCAGCAGCTTAGGAGGGGGCGCCGGTAGTGAGCAGTTCTTC. Translation: CASSLGGGAGSEQFF.

The chain combines TRBV6-5 with TRBJ1-5; TRBD1 matches 9 bases. The CDR3 runs to 14 residues. The trim removed 7 bases at V and 4 bases at J, leaving 5 bases unmatched. Germline values: CDR1 MNHEY, CDR2 SVGAGI. The DNA for the CDR3 is TGTGCCAGCAAGGCACAGGGGGCAAATCAGCCCCAGCATTTT. It translates to CASKAQGANQPQHF.

The genes are TRBV4-3 and TRBJ2-7; D is perhaps TRBD1 (6 bases). Germline V gene sequence: CDR1 LGHNA, CDR2 YSLEER. The CDR3 extends over 15 amino acids. Trimming shortened V by 3 bases and J by 5 bases, and 17 bases separated the two germline ends. CDR3 sequence: CASSQGNLRGDEQYF. In DNA form, the CDR3 reads TGCGCCAGCAGCCAGGGAAACCTCAGGGGAGACGAGCAGTACTTC.

The V and J genes are TRBV5-1 and TRBJ2-1, with 11 bases lining up with TRBD2. Germline V gene data show CDR1 as SGHRS and CDR2 as YFSETQ. CDR3 size: 17 residues. V lost 2 bases, J lost 7 bases, and 11 bases stayed unmatched. The CDR3 is CASSFPPGLAGRNEQFF. The DNA of the CDR3 is TGCGCCAGCAGCTTCCCACCAGGACTAGCGGGCCGAAATGAGCAGTTCTTC.

The V gene is TRBV11-2, the J gene TRBJ1-4; unclear D gene. The CDR3 spans 19 residues. Germline lookup yields CDR1 SGHAT and CDR2 FQNNGV. V was clipped by 5 bases and J by 7 bases, with 29 bases between them. Written as DNA, the CDR3 is TGTGCCAGCAGCCCCCTACTTGGAGCCGTCTGGTCGGCTCCTGAAAAACTGTTTTTT. It specifies CASSPLLGAVWSAPEKLFF.

This clone was seen once. The chain combines TRBV9 with TRBJ1-1; 11 bases match TRBD1. The V segment lost 0 bases and the J segment 3 bases; nucleotides outside the gene matches: 4. Germline V lookup: CDR1 SGDLS, CDR2 YYNGEE. The CDR3 is 16 amino acids. This chain's CDR3 is CASSVEDRGLDTEAFF. CDR3 nucleotides: TGTGCCAGCAGCGTAGAGGACAGGGGGCTTGACACTGAAGCTTTCTTT.

The V and J genes are TRBV6-5 and TRBJ2-5; 8 bases agree with TRBD2. The CDR3 sequence is 15 residues long. CDR1 is MNHEY and CDR2 is SVGAGI in the germline V gene. With V trimmed by 5 bases and J by 4 bases, 9 bases remained unmatched. In DNA form, the CDR3 reads TGTGCCAGCAGTGGAAGCGGGGGCCTGGGAGAGACCCAGTACTTC. As protein: CASSGSGGLGETQYF.

This chain links TRBV18 with TRBJ1-4; D remains ambiguous. The germline CDR1 and CDR2 sequences are KGHSH and LQKENI. Trimming took off 3 bases at V and 4 bases at J, with 15 bases between the two ends. This CDR3 contains 16 residues. CDR3 residues: CASSPRSRESNEKLFF. CDR3 DNA sequence: TGTGCCAGCTCACCTCGATCCCGGGAGAGTAATGAAAAACTGTTTTTT.

The chain links TRBV19 to TRBJ2-1; 7 bases line up with TRBD1. The CDR3 has 15 amino acids. The V gene end was trimmed by 4 bases and the J gene end by 3 bases; junction bases not matched to a gene: 6. In germline, CDR1 is LNHDA, CDR2 SQIVND (reference sequence). The CDR3 nucleotides are TGTGCCAGTAGTACAACAGGGGACGGCTACAATGAGCAGTTCTTC. Its translation is CASSTTGDGYNEQFF. Complete variable domain (other parts from reference TRBV19 and TRBJ2-1): DGGITQSPKYLFRKEGQNVTLSCEQNLNHDAMYWYRQDPGQGLRLIYYSQIVNDFQKGDIAEGYSVSREKKESFPLTVTSAQKNPTAFYLCASSTTGDGYNEQFFGPGTRLTVL.

The V call is TRBV2, the J call TRBJ1-5, with D maybe TRBD1 (5 bases). Trimming took off 0 bases at V and 0 bases at J, with 15 bases between the two ends. The germline CDR1 and CDR2 sequences are SNHLY and FYNNEI. This CDR3 region has 18 residues. Written as DNA, the CDR3 is TGTGCCAGCAGTGAAGCTAGGGCAGGGCTGCGTAGCAATCAGCCCCAGCATTTT. It is translated as CASSEARAGLRSNQPQHF.

The chain uses TRBV7-8 and TRBJ2-7; perhaps TRBD2 as D (7 bases). CDR1 and CDR2 from the germline V gene are SGHVS and FQNEAQ. The CDR3 consists of 15 residues. Trimming took 2 bases from V and 7 from J, leaving 18 bases between them. This CDR3 is CASSLRGGPGGEQYF. In DNA form, the CDR3 reads TGTGCCAGCAGCTTAAGGGGGGGCCCGGGGGGTGAGCAGTACTTC.

V usage is TRBV19 and J usage is TRBJ1-2, with D uncertain. Germline V gives CDR1 LNHDA, CDR2 SQIVND (reference sequence). The CDR3 is 15 residues long. Trimming took 5 bases from V and 1 from J, leaving 14 bases between them. CDR3 nucleotides: TGTGCCAGTAGTCTTGAGGTCCTGGGTAACTATGGCTACACCTTC. Translation: CASSLEVLGNYGYTF.

The V gene is TRBV6-5, the J gene TRBJ1-2; TRBD1 is a possible D gene (5 bases). In germline, CDR1 is MNHEY, CDR2 SVGAGI. CDR3 length: 14 amino acids. Between the trimmed V and J ends, which lost 0 bases and 2 bases, there was a span of 7 bases. CDR3 protein: CASSYSGGNYGYTF. The CDR3 region has the DNA TGTGCCAGCAGTTACTCTGGGGGGAACTATGGCTACACCTTC.

This chain connects TRBV7-9 to TRBJ1-4, with TRBD1 identical over 11 bases. Germline V gene sequence: CDR1 SEHNR, CDR2 FQNEAQ (reference sequence). V gave up 5 bases and J gave up 8 bases; unmatched junction bases: 7. The CDR3 length is 15 residues. The chain's CDR3 is CASSPQDRGREKLFF. CDR3 in DNA: TGTGCCAGCAGCCCCCAGGACAGGGGGCGCGAAAAACTGTTTTTT.

This chain joins TRBV7-6 and TRBJ2-7; no clear D. The V gene lost 1 base and the J gene lost 5 bases, with 6 bases spanning the gap. CDR1 SGHVS and CDR2 FNYEAQ come from the germline V gene. This CDR3 region has 12 residues. The CDR3 reads CASSLGTDEQYF. CDR3 sequence (DNA): TGTGCCAGCAGCTTAGGAACGGACGAGCAGTACTTC.

The genes are TRBV13 and TRBJ2-5; 10 bases agree with TRBD2. Germline V gene lookup returns CDR1 PRHDT and CDR2 FYEKMQ (reference sequence). With V trimmed by 1 base and J by 5 bases, 7 bases remained unmatched. The CDR3 length is 16 residues. For the CDR3, the DNA is TGTGCCAGCAGCTTAGTTAGCGGGGGGCCACGGGAGACCCAGTACTTC. It is translated as CASSLVSGGPRETQYF.

The chain has TRBV7-8 and TRBJ2-3; no clear D. Between the trimmed V and J ends, which lost 1 base and 3 bases, there was a span of 8 bases. Germline V CDR1 and CDR2: SGHVS, FQNEAQ. The length of the CDR3 is 14 residues. The CDR3 DNA reads TGTGCCAGCAGCTTAGGGGCTATGACAGATACGCAGTATTTT. This codes for CASSLGAMTDTQYF.